This T cell receptor (beta chain) was captured in a study of shared clonotypes between healthy human individuals. Profiled with immunoSEQ multiplex PCR; TCRdb holds only in-frame clones, not every one. The sample contains 1.5 million to 2.5 million clones, around 96% of which appear only once. This CDR3 region has 13 residues. Germline CDR1 and CDR2: SGHDN and FVKESK. V was shortened by 6 bases and J by 2 bases, with 7 bases between the two germline ends. Study-level results: Measured sharing among donors was expected to vary with sequencing depth.

Remarks on this clone: Its antigen is not identified.

Selected positively for CCR7 and CD45RO-negative, naive CD8 cells excluded terminally differentiated effector memory CD45RA+ cells. The clonotype comes from a young man in good health. Material: naive CD8+ T cells sorted from blood. The chain is built from TRBV14 and TRBJ2-2; D gene ambiguous. CDR3 sequence: CASSWLNTGELFF. CDR3 coding DNA: TGTGCCAGCAGTTGGCTTAACACCGGGGAGCTGTTTTTT.